These T cell receptor beta chains were read from a single sample in a study of glioma-infiltrating T cells. From the multiplex PCR reads, TCRdb called clonotypes with MiXCR, one entry per CDR3 protein. The sample holds 10,000 to 15,000 distinct CDR3 sequences, approximately 26% seen once. What was sequenced was glioma tissue, nonneoplastic brain tissue, or PBMCs (not recorded which). The receptors come from a human donor with low-grade glioma or glioblastoma, undergoing nonglioma brain surgery, or in good health (not recorded which). The CDR3 runs from the conserved cysteine through the conserved F or W. D genes are given only for firm matches. Clone size is not always given. Where it is, it says once, few, many or a class for expanded clones.

TRBV30	.	TRBJ2-1	.	CAWSVGQYNEQFF	TGTGCCTGGAGTGTAGGGCAATACAATGAGCAGTTCTTC
TRBV20-1	many	TRBJ2-1	TRBD2	CSALGGTSGNEQFF	TGCAGTGCCTTGGGCGGGACTAGCGGCAATGAGCAGTTCTTC
TRBV11-3	.	TRBJ1-1	TRBD1	CASSPTGDTEAFF	TGTGCCAGCAGTCCCACAGGGGACACTGAAGCTTTCTTT
TRBV24-1	many	TRBJ2-7	TRBD2	CATSDSTSFEQYF	TGTGCCACCAGTGACTCGACTAGCTTCGAGCAGTACTTC
TRBV4-2	once	TRBJ2-1	TRBD1	CASSQVFVLNKPRDSETYNEQFF	TGTGCCAGCAGCCAAGTTTTCGTGCTCAATAAGCCTCGGGACAGCGAGACCTACAATGAGCAGTTCTTC
TRBV7-2	few	TRBJ2-5	.	CASSPGLRETQYF	TGTGCCAGCAGCCCCGGGCTGCGCGAGACCCAGTACTTC
TRBV6-2/TRBV6-3	.	TRBJ2-3	.	CARSTLVGTDTQYF	TGTGCCAGAAGTACGCTAGTCGGCACAGATACGCAGTATTTT
TRBV2	.	TRBJ2-1	TRBD1	CASSADRGAYNEQFF	TGTGCCAGCAGTGCGGACAGGGGGGCCTACAATGAGCAGTTCTTC
TRBV7-9	few	TRBJ2-1	TRBD1	CAGSFGDRGDYNEQFF	TGTGCCGGCAGCTTTGGGGACAGGGGGGACTACAATGAGCAGTTCTTC
TRBV2	few	TRBJ2-6	TRBD1	CASSASGTGASGANVLTF	TGTGCCAGCAGTGCCTCCGGGACAGGGGCTTCTGGGGCCAACGTCCTGACTTTC
TRBV19	few	TRBJ2-7	TRBD1	CASKQGVASYEQYF	TGTGCCAGTAAACAGGGGGTGGCCTCCTACGAGCAGTACTTC
TRBV6-1	medium-sized	TRBJ1-1	.	CASVSGTEAFF	TGTGCCAGCGTTTCGGGGACTGAAGCTTTCTTT
TRBV2	.	TRBJ2-7	.	CASSLASYEQYF	TGTGCCAGCAGTTTAGCGTCGTACGAGCAGTACTTC
TRBV6-1	many	TRBJ1-5	.	CASTIDYQPQHF	TGTGCCAGCACCATAGATTATCAGCCCCAGCATTTT
TRBV27	many	TRBJ2-5	TRBD2	CASSTGTSGQETQYF	TGTGCCAGCAGTACTGGGACTAGCGGACAAGAGACCCAGTACTTC
TRBV7-9	.	TRBJ2-1	TRBD2	CASSPSGRANEQFF	TGTGCCAGCAGCCCTAGCGGGAGGGCCAATGAGCAGTTCTTC
TRBV29-1	few	TRBJ1-2	.	CSVGPKEANYGYTF	TGCAGCGTCGGCCCCAAAGAAGCTAACTATGGCTACACCTTC
TRBV29-1	.	TRBJ2-2	.	CSGGYGTGELFF	TGCAGCGGGGGGTACGGGACCGGGGAGCTGTTTTTT
TRBV7-9	.	TRBJ2-1	TRBD2	CASSLALAGVYNEQFF	TGTGCCAGCAGCTTAGCTTTAGCGGGAGTTTACAATGAGCAGTTCTTC
TRBV27	many	TRBJ1-1	.	CASSLRGQNTEAFF	TGTGCCAGCAGTTTAAGGGGTCAGAACACTGAAGCTTTCTTT
TRBV18	.	TRBJ1-4	.	CASSPASTNEKLFF	TGTGCCAGCTCACCGGCTTCAACTAATGAAAAACTGTTTTTT
TRBV4-1	many	TRBJ2-1	TRBD1	CASSQTGVNEQFF	TGCGCCAGCAGCCAAACAGGGGTGAATGAGCAGTTCTTC
TRBV6-4	many	TRBJ2-3	.	CASSDLDTQYF	TGTGCCAGCAGTGACTTAGATACGCAGTATTTT
TRBV29-1	.	TRBJ2-1	.	CSVAGGAQNNEQFF	TGCAGCGTTGCCGGGGGAGCCCAGAACAATGAGCAGTTCTTC
TRBV20-1	many	TRBJ1-2	.	CSAREGSLDGYTF	TGCAGTGCTAGGGAAGGATCTCTAGATGGCTACACCTTC
TRBV27	.	TRBJ2-5	TRBD1	CASSPWTGGETQYF	TGTGCCAGCAGTCCGTGGACAGGGGGAGAGACCCAGTACTTC
TRBV2	few	TRBJ1-1	.	CASSEARNGLNTEAFF	TGTGCCAGCAGTGAAGCTCGCAACGGACTGAACACTGAAGCTTTCTTT
TRBV6-2/TRBV6-3	.	TRBJ1-3	.	CASSHPGREGGNTIYF	TGTGCCAGCAGCCACCCAGGGCGGGAAGGTGGAAACACCATATATTTT
TRBV12-5	.	TRBJ2-3	.	CASGLPSGTIGDTQYF	TGTGCTAGTGGTTTGCCCTCCGGGACCATCGGTGATACGCAGTATTTT
TRBV20-1	medium-sized	TRBJ1-2	.	CSAEGKGVDYGYTF	TGCAGTGCTGAGGGTAAAGGGGTTGACTATGGCTACACCTTC
TRBV20-1	many	TRBJ2-7	.	CSARGTENSYEQYF	TGCAGTGCTAGAGGGACCGAGAACTCCTACGAGCAGTACTTC
TRBV11-3	few	TRBJ2-7	.	CASSLGTGRSSYEQYF	TGTGCCAGCAGCTTAGGGACTGGCCGTAGCTCCTACGAGCAGTACTTC
TRBV28	medium-sized	TRBJ1-4	.	CASRAGLFIADKLFF	TGTGCCAGCAGGGCTGGACTCTTCATCGCTGACAAACTGTTTTTT